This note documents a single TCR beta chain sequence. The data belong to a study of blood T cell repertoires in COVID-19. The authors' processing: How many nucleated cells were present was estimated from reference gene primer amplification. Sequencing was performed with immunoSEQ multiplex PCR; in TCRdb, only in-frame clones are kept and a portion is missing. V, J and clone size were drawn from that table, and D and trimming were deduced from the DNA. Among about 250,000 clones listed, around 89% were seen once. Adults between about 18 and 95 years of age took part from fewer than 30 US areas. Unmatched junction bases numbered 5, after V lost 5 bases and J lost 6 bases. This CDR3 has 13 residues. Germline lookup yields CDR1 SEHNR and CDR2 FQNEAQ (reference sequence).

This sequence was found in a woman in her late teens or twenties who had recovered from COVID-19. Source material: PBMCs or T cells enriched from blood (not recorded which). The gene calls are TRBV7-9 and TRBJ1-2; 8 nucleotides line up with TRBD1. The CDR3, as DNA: TGTGCCAGCAGCGACCGGACAGGGCATGGCTACACCTTC. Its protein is CASSDRTGHGYTF.